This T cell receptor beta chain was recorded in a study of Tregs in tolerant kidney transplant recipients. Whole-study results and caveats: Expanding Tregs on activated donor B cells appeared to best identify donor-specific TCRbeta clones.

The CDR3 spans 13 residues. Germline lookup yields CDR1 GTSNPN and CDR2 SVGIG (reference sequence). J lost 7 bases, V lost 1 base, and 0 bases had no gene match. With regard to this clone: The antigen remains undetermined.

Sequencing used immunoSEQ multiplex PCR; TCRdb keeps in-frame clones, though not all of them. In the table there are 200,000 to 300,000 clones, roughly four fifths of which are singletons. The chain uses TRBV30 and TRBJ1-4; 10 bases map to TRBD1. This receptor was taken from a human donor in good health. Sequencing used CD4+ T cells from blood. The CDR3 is CAWSGDRGEKLFF. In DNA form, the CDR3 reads TGTGCCTGGAGTGGGGACAGGGGTGAAAAACTGTTTTTT.